Here is one T cell receptor (beta chain) with its context. Its matching antigen is unknown. Trimming took 5 bases from V and 0 from J, leaving 13 bases between them. The germline V gene encodes CDR1 SGHDN and CDR2 FVKESK. This CDR3 is built from 15 residues. The data are from a study of T cells in localized non-small cell lung cancer. Method: immunoSEQ multiplex PCR; TCRdb's copy keeps in-frame clones and lacks some. The sample lists tens of thousands of clones; around 86% were seen once. Broader study findings: The study detected a median about 60 of the top 100 tumor clones in adjacent lung.

This receptor was taken from a female donor with stage II lung adenocarcinoma. V gene TRBV14 combines with J gene TRBJ2-5; weak D call: TRBD2 (5 bases). This sample comprised PBMCs, obtained before any cancer treatment. The CDR3: CASSYRTGYQETQYF. The DNA for the CDR3 is TGTGCCAGCAGCTATCGAACGGGGTACCAAGAGACCCAGTACTTC.